A selection of T cell receptor beta chains follows, all from one sample in a study of blood T cell repertoires in COVID-19. Sequencing was performed with immunoSEQ multiplex PCR; in TCRdb, only in-frame clones are kept and a portion is missing. This sample has under 130,000 clones, with approximately 90% found just once. The specimen was peripheral blood. The receptors shown here come from a woman of 80 years or more with acute or convalescent COVID-19. The CDR3 runs from the conserved cysteine through the conserved F or W. Fields, in order: V gene, D gene, clone size, J gene, CDR3 protein, CDR3 DNA. D genes are given only for firm matches. Expanded clones are given a class, and other clones once, few, many or no size at all.

>TRBV4-2|TRBD1|NA|TRBJ1-1
CASSQPTGLNTEAFF
TGTGCCAGCAGCCAACCGACAGGGCTGAACACTGAAGCTTTCTTT
>TRBV24-1|NA|NA|TRBJ2-7
CATSDLPPTRKVYEQYF
TGTGCCACCAGTGATTTGCCCCCGACACGAAAAGTCTACGAGCAGTACTTC
>TRBV18|NA|NA|TRBJ2-1
CASSPSYNEQFF
TGTGCCAGCTCACCTTCTTACAATGAGCAGTTCTTC
>TRBV5-1|TRBD1|NA|TRBJ1-6
CASSSGTGRGAYSPLHF
TGCGCCAGCAGCTCCGGGACAGGGCGCGGAGCGTATTCACCCCTCCACTTT
>TRBV18|NA|NA|TRBJ1-1
CASSPPNRSGNTEAFF
TGTGCCAGCTCACCCCCCAATCGGTCGGGGAACACTGAAGCTTTCTTT
>TRBV4-1|TRBD1|NA|TRBJ2-3
CASSQDRTGIDTQYF
TGCGCCAGCAGCCAAGACAGGACAGGGATAGATACGCAGTATTTT
>TRBV7-2|NA|once|TRBJ2-1
CASSSGVGEQFF
TGTGCCAGCAGCTCAGGGGTGGGTGAGCAGTTCTTC
>TRBV28|NA|NA|TRBJ1-2
CASSPHVLDSPEGYTF
TGTGCCAGCAGTCCGCACGTGTTGGACTCCCCAGAAGGCTACACCTTC
>TRBV19|NA|NA|TRBJ1-5
CASSIESFRGPQHF
TGTGCCAGTAGTATAGAAAGCTTTCGGGGGCCCCAGCATTTT
>TRBV7-7|NA|once|TRBJ2-7
CASSFQAGDEQYF
TGTGCCAGCAGCTTCCAAGCCGGGGACGAGCAGTACTTC
>TRBV19|NA|once|TRBJ2-2
CASSIPAGYSGSTGELFF
TGTGCCAGTAGTATCCCGGCAGGGTATTCCGGTAGCACCGGGGAGCTGTTTTTT
>TRBV6-6|TRBD1|NA|TRBJ2-2
CASTRQGDTGELFF
TGTGCCAGCACCCGGCAGGGGGACACCGGGGAGCTGTTTTTT
>TRBV7-8|NA|NA|TRBJ2-5
CASSQFSGTWQETQYF
TGTGCCAGCAGCCAATTTTCGGGAACTTGGCAAGAGACCCAGTACTTC
>TRBV5-6|NA|NA|TRBJ1-4
CASSAGTGYTNEKLFF
TGTGCCAGCAGCGCCGGTACAGGGTATACTAATGAAAAACTGTTTTTT
>TRBV9|TRBD1|NA|TRBJ1-4
CASSPDRGREKLFF
TGTGCCAGCAGCCCGGACAGGGGGCGAGAAAAACTGTTTTTT
>TRBV19|TRBD2|NA|TRBJ2-5
CASSLSSGLQETQYF
TGTGCCAGTAGTTTGTCTAGCGGGCTTCAAGAGACCCAGTACTTC
>TRBV18|TRBD2|NA|TRBJ2-1
CASSPLAGGANEQFF
TGTGCCAGCTCACCGCTAGCGGGGGGGGCCAATGAGCAGTTCTTC
>TRBV6-5|NA|NA|TRBJ1-4
CASLKRGQEKLFF
TGTGCCAGCTTGAAGAGAGGTCAAGAAAAACTGTTTTTT
>TRBV24-1|TRBD1|NA|TRBJ1-2
CATSDPATGYYGYTF
TGTGCCACCAGTGATCCTGCGACAGGGTACTATGGCTACACCTTC
>TRBV6-5|TRBD1|once|TRBJ2-7
CANLSWDRSYEQYF
TGTGCCAACCTCTCTTGGGACAGATCCTACGAGCAGTACTTC
>TRBV6-2/TRBV6-3|TRBD1|NA|TRBJ1-5
CASSRQGNQPQHF
TGTGCCAGCAGTCGACAGGGGAATCAGCCCCAGCATTTT
>TRBV7-2|TRBD1|NA|TRBJ2-2
CASSRQGPGELFF
TGTGCCAGCAGTCGACAGGGTCCCGGGGAGCTGTTTTTT
>TRBV6-5|NA|once|TRBJ1-4
CASSLTQGGEKLFF
TGTGCCAGCAGTTTGACACAGGGCGGTGAAAAACTGTTTTTT
>TRBV27|TRBD2|many|TRBJ2-1
CASSLTSGVQFF
TGTGCCAGCAGTTTGACTAGCGGGGTGCAGTTCTTC
>TRBV24-1|NA|NA|TRBJ1-2
CATSDRNYGYTF
TGTGCCACCAGTGACAGAAACTATGGCTACACCTTC
>TRBV6-5|TRBD1|NA|TRBJ1-2
CASRDRGAGARGYTF
TGTGCCAGCAGGGACAGGGGCGCGGGTGCTCGAGGCTACACCTTC
>TRBV4-3|NA|many|TRBJ1-2
CASSQDKEGRDYYGYTF
TGCGCCAGCAGCCAAGATAAGGAGGGCAGGGACTACTATGGCTACACCTTC
>TRBV18|TRBD2|NA|TRBJ2-3
CASQDLGGGTDTQYF
TGTGCCAGCCAAGACTTGGGGGGGGGCACAGATACGCAGTATTTT
>TRBV3-1/TRBV3-2|NA|NA|TRBJ2-1
CASSQVPPREQFF
TGTGCCAGCAGCCAAGTCCCGCCGCGGGAGCAGTTCTTC
>TRBV15|TRBD1|NA|TRBJ2-1
CATSRGRDSYNEQFF
TGTGCCACCAGCAGAGGTAGGGACAGTTACAATGAGCAGTTCTTC
>TRBV5-8|NA|NA|TRBJ1-4
CASSLEKGVRDEKLFF
TGTGCCAGCAGCTTGGAGAAGGGAGTAAGGGATGAAAAACTGTTTTTT
>TRBV4-2|NA|NA|TRBJ2-1
CASSQERGGSYNEQFF
TGTGCCAGCAGCCAAGAGAGGGGGGGATCCTACAATGAGCAGTTCTTC
>TRBV6-5|NA|NA|TRBJ2-1
CASGAVEQFF
TGTGCCAGCGGGGCGGTTGAGCAGTTCTTC
>TRBV7-2|TRBD1|NA|TRBJ1-5
CASSITGGNQPQHF
TGTGCCAGCAGCATCACAGGGGGTAATCAGCCCCAGCATTTT
>TRBV4-1|NA|NA|TRBJ1-4
CASSQEGVSGEKLFF
TGCGCCAGCAGCCAAGAAGGCGTCAGCGGTGAAAAACTGTTTTTT
>TRBV19|NA|NA|TRBJ2-7
CASSIRRQYEQYF
TGTGCCAGTAGTATCCGTCGACAGTACGAGCAGTACTTC
>TRBV5-5|NA|NA|TRBJ2-7
CASSSGTESGSYEQYF
TGTGCCAGCAGCTCGGGAACAGAAAGTGGCTCCTACGAGCAGTACTTC
>TRBV27|TRBD1|NA|TRBJ2-3
CASSVRQGARTDTQYF
TGTGCCAGCAGTGTCAGACAGGGGGCTCGCACAGATACGCAGTATTTT
>TRBV7-9|NA|NA|TRBJ1-4
CASSLGSSSNEKLFF
TGTGCCAGCAGCTTGGGGTCTAGCTCTAATGAAAAACTGTTTTTT
>TRBV5-1|TRBD2|once|TRBJ2-2
CASSFASGGAETGELFF
TGCGCCAGCAGCTTTGCTAGCGGGGGGGCTGAGACCGGGGAGCTGTTTTTT
>TRBV19|TRBD2|once|TRBJ2-4
CASMGLPNIQYF
TGTGCCAGTATGGGACTACCAAACATTCAGTACTTC
>TRBV9|NA|NA|TRBJ1-6
CASSVGGSSSPLHF
TGTGCCAGCAGTGTCGGGGGTAGTAGTTCACCCCTCCACTTT
>TRBV5-4|NA|once|TRBJ2-1
CASGGAAYNEQFF
TGTGCCAGCGGGGGGGCGGCTTACAATGAGCAGTTCTTC